Shown below are 9 T cell receptor beta chains from a single sample sequenced in a study of blood T cell repertoires in COVID-19 (dated by TCRdb to the early 2020s). To prepare the library, the immunoSEQ multiplex PCR assay was applied. Not all clones reach the TCRdb copy of this immuneACCESS table, which keeps in-frame sequences only. Checked studies attribute under half of the gap to unresolved V genes and leave the rest unexplained. This sample lists around 88,000 clones; roughly 90% were detected once. Over 1.5% of the sample belongs to the ten largest clones. Sequenced material: peripheral blood. Receptors were obtained from a man aged 60-69 years with acute or convalescent COVID-19.

In its sample, this clone was seen a few times. The gene calls are TRBV10-3 and TRBJ1-1, with TRBD1 as a possible D gene (6 bases). The CDR3 has 14 amino acids. CDR1 is ENHRY, CDR2 SYGVKD, per germline. Trimming left V 5 bases short and J 2 bases short, with 12 bases between. The CDR3, as DNA: TGTGCCATCAGTCCTATGGACAGAAACACTGAAGCTTTCTTT. It specifies CAISPMDRNTEAFF.

The rearrangement joins TRBV7-8 to TRBJ1-5, with D unresolved. Germline values: CDR1 SGHVS, CDR2 FQNEAQ. This CDR3 region has 14 residues. Trimming removed 1 base at V and 0 bases at J, with 4 bases between. CDR3 DNA: TGTGCCAGCAGCTTAGGTTATAGCAATCAGCCCCAGCATTTT. Protein product: CASSLGYSNQPQHF.

A single count supports this clone. The genes are TRBV29-1 and TRBJ2-7; D is unclear. The CDR3 sequence is 16 residues long. CDR1 and CDR2 from the germline V gene are SQVTM and ANQGSEA. Between the trimmed V and J ends, which lost 3 bases and 5 bases, there was a span of 23 bases. The CDR3 coding sequence is TGCAGCGTTGATAATCCAGAGAGGCGCCTCCCTAACGAGCAGTACTTC. The encoded protein is CSVDNPERRLPNEQYF.

This chain links TRBV2 with TRBJ1-2; 10 nucleotides agree with TRBD1. V lost 11 bases, J lost 8 bases, and 11 bases stayed unmatched. This CDR3 is built from 13 residues. The germline V gene has CDR1 SNHLY and CDR2 FYNNEI. Here the CDR3 DNA reads TGTGCCGACAAGACAGGGGGCGCAGGGGGCTACACCTTC. It is translated as CADKTGGAGGYTF.

The genes are TRBV5-1 and TRBJ2-5; the match to TRBD1 covers 10 bases. Trimming removed 4 bases from V and 5 bases from J; junction bases left unmatched: 8. The CDR3 totals 15 residues. Germline V gene data show CDR1 as SGHRS and CDR2 as YFSETQ. This CDR3 reads CASSTGTGDGETQYF. CDR3 bases: TGCGCCAGCAGCACCGGGACAGGGGATGGGGAGACCCAGTACTTC.

The chain carries TRBV5-8 and TRBJ1-5; D is possibly TRBD1 (5 bases). The CDR3 is 14 amino acids. Germline values: CDR1 SGHTS, CDR2 YDEGEE. Trimming removed 2 bases from V and 1 base from J, with 7 bases in between. CDR3 bases: TGTGCCAGCAGCTTCGGGGGAAGCAATCAGCCCCAGCATTTT. It codes for CASSFGGSNQPQHF.

The V and J genes are TRBV7-3 and TRBJ2-5; D might be TRBD1 (6 bases). CDR3 length: 14 amino acids. Between the trimmed V and J ends, which lost 5 bases and 5 bases, there was a span of 15 bases. Germline lookup yields CDR1 SGHTA and CDR2 FQGTGA. In DNA form, the CDR3 reads TGTGCCAGCAGCGAACAGGGCCAGGAGGAGACCCAGTACTTC. Translated, it gives CASSEQGQEETQYF.

This chain uses TRBV11-2 with TRBJ2-1; 7 nucleotides match TRBD2. Germline V CDR1 and CDR2: SGHAT, FQNNGV. CDR3 length equals 15 residues. Losses at the gene ends were 2 bases for V and 3 bases for J; bases not matched to a gene: 4. The DNA for the CDR3 is TGTGCCAGCAGCTTAAATAGCGGGTACTACAATGAGCAGTTCTTC. This codes for CASSLNSGYYNEQFF.

The chain recombines TRBV9 with TRBJ2-4; 10 nucleotides line up with TRBD1. CDR1 and CDR2 from the germline V gene are SGDLS and YYNGEE. This CDR3 has 14 residues. The junction had 11 bases not matched to a gene; V was cut back by 5 bases and J by 12 bases. The CDR3 reads CASSPAGDRGGQYF. The CDR3 DNA sequence: TGTGCCAGCAGTCCGGCTGGGGACAGGGGAGGTCAGTACTTC. Looking up the rest from reference TRBV9 and TRBJ2-4 gives the full variable domain: DSGVTQTPKHLITATGQRVTLRCSPRSGDLSVYWYQQSLDQGLQFLIQYYNGEERAKGNILERFSAQQFPDLHSELNLSSLELGDSALYFCASSPAGDRGGQYFGAGTRLSVL.